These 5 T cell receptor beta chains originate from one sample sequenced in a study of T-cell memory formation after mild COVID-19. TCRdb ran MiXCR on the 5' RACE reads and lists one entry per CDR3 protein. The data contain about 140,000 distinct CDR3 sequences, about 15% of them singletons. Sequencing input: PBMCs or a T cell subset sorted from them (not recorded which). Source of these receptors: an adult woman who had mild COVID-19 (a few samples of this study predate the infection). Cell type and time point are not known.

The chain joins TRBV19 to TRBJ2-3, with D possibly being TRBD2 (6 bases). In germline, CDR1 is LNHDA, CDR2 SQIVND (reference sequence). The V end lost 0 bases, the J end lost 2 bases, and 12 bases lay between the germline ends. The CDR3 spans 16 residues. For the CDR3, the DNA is TGTGCCAGTAGTATAGAAGCTAGCGACCACACAGATACGCAGTATTTT. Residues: CASSIEASDHTDTQYF.

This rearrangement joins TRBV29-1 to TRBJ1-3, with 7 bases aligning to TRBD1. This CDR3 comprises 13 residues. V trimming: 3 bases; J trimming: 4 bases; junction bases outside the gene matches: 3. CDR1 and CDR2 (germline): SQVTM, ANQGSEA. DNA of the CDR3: TGCAGCGTTGAGGACAGGAGAGGAAACACCATATATTTT. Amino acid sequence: CSVEDRRGNTIYF.

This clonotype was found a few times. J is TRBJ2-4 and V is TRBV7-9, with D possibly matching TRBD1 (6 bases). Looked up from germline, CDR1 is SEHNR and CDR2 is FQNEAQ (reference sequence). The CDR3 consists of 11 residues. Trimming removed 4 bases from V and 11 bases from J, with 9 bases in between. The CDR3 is CASSSTGVQYF. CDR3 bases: TGTGCCAGCAGCTCGACAGGCGTTCAGTACTTC. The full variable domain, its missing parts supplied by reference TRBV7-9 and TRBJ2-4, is DTGVSQNPRHKITKRGQNVTFRCDPISEHNRLYWYRQTLGQGPEFLTYFQNEAQLEKSRLLSDRFSAERPKGSFSTLEIQRTEQGDSAMYLCASSSTGVQYFGAGTRLSVL.

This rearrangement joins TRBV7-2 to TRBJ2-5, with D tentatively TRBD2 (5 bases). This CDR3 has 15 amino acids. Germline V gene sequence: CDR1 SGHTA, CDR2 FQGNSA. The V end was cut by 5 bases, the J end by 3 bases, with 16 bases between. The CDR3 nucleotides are TGTGCCAGCAGCCGATTCTACGCAGCGGAAGAGACCCAGTACTTC. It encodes CASSRFYAAEETQYF.

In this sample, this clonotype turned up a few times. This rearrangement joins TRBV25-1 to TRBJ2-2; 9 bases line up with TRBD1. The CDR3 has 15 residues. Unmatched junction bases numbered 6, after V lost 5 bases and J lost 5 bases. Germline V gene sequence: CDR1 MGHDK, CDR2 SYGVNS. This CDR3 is CASSPGTGITGELFF. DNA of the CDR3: TGTGCCAGCAGTCCCGGGACAGGGATTACCGGGGAGCTGTTTTTT.